The source of this T cell receptor (beta chain) is a study of T cell clonotyping in hematopoietic cell transplantation (TCRdb year 2021). Concerning the study at large: In the study, roughly 140 blood samples were gathered from roughly 35 consecutive transplant recipients and their related donors. Patient recruitment ran from late 2015 to early 2017, and follow-up continued until late 2020 or death.

Blood samples for TCR beta sequencing were provided by related transplant donors. Using Nuclei Lysis Solution, genomic DNA was extracted from unfractionated peripheral blood mononuclear cells that were either fresh or cryopreserved. Worth noting for this clone: No cognate antigen has been identified for it. The record has no base qualities; no much larger clone is one base away.

The immunoSEQ assay, a bias-controlled multiplex PCR using V- and J-specific primers, was used to amplify TCR beta CDR3 regions from genomic DNA. A second PCR step added a proprietary barcode and Illumina adapter sequences to the CDR3 amplicons. An Illumina MiSeq instrument was used to sequence the CDR3 libraries. The paper's processing steps were these. Export and quality control were handled in immunoSEQ Analyzer 3.0, while downstream analyses relied on R Bioconductor and Immunarch. Repertoire metrics were calculated using only productive rearrangements within the normalized downsampled data set. Pathologically expanded clonotypes were defined as those larger than 5 templates in the normalized cohort. The Inverse Simpson Index was used to measure repertoire diversity. To capture all clonotypes, the CMV-specificity analyses were run on the non-normalized data set. The table was pulled from immuneACCESS by TCRdb, which kept in-frame rearrangements only. Such tables lose some clones; where checked, under half of the loss comes from unresolved V genes, and the rest has no known cause. V, J and clone size derive from that table, while D and trimming were established from the DNA sequence. The sample includes under 5,000 clones, with 90% observed a single time. 5% to 6% of the sample lies in the top ten.

What the authors observed across the whole study: Recipient repertoires showed only a small fraction of overlap with donor repertoires, and over 95% appeared de novo at the given depth. Inverse Simpson Index values from donors and from recipients before transplant predicted broader TCR repertoire diversity after transplant. Sample size was limited, and cells were not sorted, so CD4 and CD8 repertoire contributions could not be separated. After transplant, TCR diversity in recipients dropped, and pathologically expanded clonotypes climbed progressively between day 30 and day 180.

The germline ends are 21 bases apart after V is trimmed by 6 bases and J by 6 bases. The CDR3 numbers 15 residues from cysteine through phenylalanine. The kept DNA is CDR3 alone, 45 bases in frame from the first base. For CDR1 and CDR2, the germline V gene lists SNHLY and FYNNEI. Material for sequencing was peripheral blood mononuclear cells. Rearrangement joined TRBV2 to TRBJ2-7; the D assignment is uncertain and may be TRBD1 or TRBD2, with 7 bases supporting each. The clonotype was recovered from a middle-aged man in good health. Some clones in this sample may be carry-over from other donors' samples. The CDR3 amino acid sequence is: CASRTGGAGGGEQYF. At the DNA level, the sequence is TGTGCCAGCAGGACGGGTGGGGCAGGGGGGGGCGAGCAGTACTTC.